This T cell receptor (beta chain) was sequenced for a study of cytomegalovirus exposure and HLA in healthy donors. Trimming cost V 4 bases and J 3 bases, with 7 bases left between them. This CDR3 comprises 12 residues. Germline CDR1 SEHNR, CDR2 FQNEAQ (reference sequence). The PCR used 60 Vbeta and 13 Jbeta primers. Libraries were prepared by immunoSEQ multiplex PCR; TCRdb keeps only in-frame clonotypes and omits some of them. The data hold some 100,000 clones, with approximately 80% observed a single time. The clonotype comes from a female donor in good health and CMV-seropositive. The sample was PBMCs. The V and J genes are TRBV7-9 and TRBJ2-7; D gene unclear. The CDR3 here is CASSYNYYEQYF. DNA of the CDR3: TGTGCCAGCAGCTATAACTACTACGAGCAGTACTTC. Looking up the rest from reference TRBV7-9 and TRBJ2-7 gives the full variable domain: DTGVSQNPRHKITKRGQNVTFRCDPISEHNRLYWYRQTLGQGPEFLTYFQNEAQLEKSRLLSDRFSAERPKGSFSTLEIQRTEQGDSAMYLCASSYNYYEQYFGPGTRLTVT.